The 29 T cell receptor beta chains given below trace back to one sample, sequenced in a study of T cell changes during pregnancy in multiple sclerosis (dated by TCRdb to 2018 to 2020). Library method: the immunoSEQ multiplex PCR assay. What TCRdb holds here is the immuneACCESS table cut down to in-frame rearrangements. Part of the clones is not present; checked against another copy, under half of the missing clones reflect an unresolved V gene, and the others are unexplained. Here the sample has around 130,000 clones; approximately 93% occur a single time. The biggest ten clones account for around 6% of the sample. Sequencing was performed on peripheral blood, taken before pregnancy. Receptors were obtained from a female donor with multiple sclerosis, enrolled in a pregnancy study.

The V gene is TRBV27, the J gene TRBJ1-2, with 9 positions matching TRBD1. CDR1 is MNHEY and CDR2 is SMNVEV in the germline V gene (reference sequence). The CDR3 loop spans 16 amino acids. V trimming: 5 bases; J trimming: 5 bases; junction bases outside the gene matches: 12. In DNA, the CDR3 is TGTGCCAGCAGTCCGGAACAGGGACAGGGAAGGTATGGCTACACCTTC. Translated, it gives CASSPEQGQGRYGYTF.

The J gene is TRBJ2-1, the V gene TRBV6-1, with a weak D call TRBD2 (6 bases). Between the trimmed V and J ends, which lost 7 bases and 1 base, there was a span of 11 bases. Germline CDR1 reads MNHNS; CDR2 reads SASEGT. This CDR3 has 14 amino acids. The DNA of the CDR3 is TGTGCCAGCATATTAGGGAGGTCCTACAATGAGCAGTTCTTC. This codes for CASILGRSYNEQFF.

The V call is TRBV19, the J call TRBJ1-2; the match to TRBD1 covers 8 bases. The ends lost 11 bases at V and 8 bases at J; junction bases unmatched: 7. CDR1 and CDR2 from the germline V gene are LNHDA and SQIVND (reference sequence). This CDR3 has 11 amino acids. The CDR3 DNA sequence: TGTGCCGGGCGGACAGGGTCGGGCTACACCTTC. Translated, it gives CAGRTGSGYTF.

The chain is built from TRBV6-1 and TRBJ2-7; 10 bases align to TRBD1. V was pared by 4 bases and J by 2 bases, with 8 bases of the junction left unmatched. This CDR3 comprises 16 residues. Germline CDR1 is MNHNS and CDR2 is SASEGT. The CDR3: CASSAKTGQGPYEQYF. Here the CDR3 DNA reads TGTGCCAGCAGTGCGAAAACGGGACAGGGGCCCTACGAGCAGTACTTC.

This chain uses TRBV27 with TRBJ2-1; 7 bases map to TRBD2. V gave up 2 bases and J gave up 2 bases; unmatched junction bases: 3. CDR3 length: 15 residues. The germline CDR1 and CDR2 sequences are MNHEY and SMNVEV (reference sequence). The CDR3 bases are TGTGCCAGCAGTTTAAGCGGGATGCCCTACAATGAGCAGTTCTTC. It specifies CASSLSGMPYNEQFF.

The chain joins TRBV2 to TRBJ2-2; 9 bases fit TRBD1. CDR1 is SNHLY, CDR2 FYNNEI, per germline. The CDR3 loop spans 15 amino acids. The V and J ends lost 6 bases and 5 bases, in that order; junction bases with no gene match: 7. The CDR3 sequence: CASREGTGRTGELFF. The DNA of the CDR3 is TGTGCCAGCAGGGAGGGGACAGGGAGGACCGGGGAGCTGTTTTTT. Supplemented by reference TRBV2 and TRBJ2-2, the full variable domain reads EPEVTQTPSHQVTQMGQEVILRCVPISNHLYFYWYRQILGQKVEFLVSFYNNEISEKSEIFDDQFSVERPDGSNFTLKIRSTKLEDSAMYFCASREGTGRTGELFFGEGSRLTVL.

The chain combines TRBV6-1 with TRBJ2-3; 11 nucleotides align to TRBD2. Germline V lookup: CDR1 MNHNS, CDR2 SASEGT. V dropped 4 bases and J dropped 4; count of bases not matched to a gene: 7. The CDR3 totals 16 residues. The DNA of the CDR3 is TGTGCCAGCAGTGTTACTAGCGGGGGTTATGCAGATACGCAGTATTTT. This translates into CASSVTSGGYADTQYF.

The gene calls are TRBV19 and TRBJ1-6, with 8 bases aligning to TRBD1. J gave up 7 bases and V 8 bases, and 10 bases lay outside the gene matches. The germline V gene has CDR1 LNHDA and CDR2 SQIVND (reference sequence). This CDR3 is built from 15 residues. The chain's CDR3 is CASRQGSARNSPLHF. CDR3 nucleotide sequence: TGTGCCAGTCGACAGGGGTCGGCGAGGAATTCACCCCTCCACTTT. The variable domain in full, completed from reference TRBV19 and TRBJ1-6, reads DGGITQSPKYLFRKEGQNVTLSCEQNLNHDAMYWYRQDPGQGLRLIYYSQIVNDFQKGDIAEGYSVSREKKESFPLTVTSAQKNPTAFYLCASRQGSARNSPLHFGNGTRLTVT.

The V and J genes are TRBV13 and TRBJ2-2; TRBD1 might be the D (5 bases). V was trimmed by 5 bases and J by 6 bases, leaving 7 bases between them. The CDR3 contains 12 residues. Germline V gives CDR1 PRHDT, CDR2 FYEKMQ (reference sequence). The CDR3 sequence is CASSQGAGELFF. CDR3 nucleotides: TGTGCCAGCAGCCAAGGGGCCGGGGAGCTGTTTTTT.

V and J are TRBV6-6 and TRBJ1-1; no reliable D call. Trimming removed 10 bases from V and 1 base from J, with 19 bases in between. This CDR3 has 15 amino acids. CDR1 MNHNY and CDR2 SVGAGI come from the germline V gene (reference sequence). This CDR3 is CATSTLITANTEAFF. For the CDR3, the DNA is TGTGCCACCTCAACTTTGATTACTGCGAACACTGAAGCTTTCTTT.

This clone was picked up a small number of times. The CDR3, as DNA: TGTGCCAGCAGCTCGAGACGGGTTAACTATGGCTACACCTTC. Residues: CASSSRRVNYGYTF. The V gene is TRBV11-2, the J gene TRBJ1-2; no reliable D call. The V and J ends lost 4 bases and 1 base respectively, with 10 bases between them. CDR3 length: 14 residues. Germline V gives CDR1 SGHAT, CDR2 FQNNGV.

V gene TRBV6-1 combines with J gene TRBJ2-1, with D possibly being TRBD2 (6 bases). This CDR3 has 13 amino acids. The germline V and J ends were trimmed by 8 bases and 4 bases, with 12 bases remaining between them. Germline lookup yields CDR1 MNHNS and CDR2 SASEGT. CDR3 DNA: TGTGCCAGCGGGGGGAACAGGTACAATGAGCAGTTCTTC. This codes for CASGGNRYNEQFF.

This clone showed up just a few times. This chain links TRBV4-1 with TRBJ1-1, with 8 bases aligning to TRBD1. Per the germline V gene, CDR1 is MGHRA and CDR2 is YSYEKL. The CDR3 covers 14 residues. With V trimmed by 0 bases and J by 4 bases, 1 base remained unmatched. The CDR3 spells CASSQEDRGTEAFF. As DNA, the CDR3 is TGCGCCAGCAGCCAAGAAGACAGGGGCACTGAAGCTTTCTTT.

The chain carries TRBV19 and TRBJ1-5; D gene ambiguous. Germline loops: CDR1 LNHDA, CDR2 SQIVND (reference sequence). CDR3 length: 19 amino acids. V was clipped by 4 bases and J by 0 bases, with 22 bases between them. The CDR3: CASSKGGDSPIYSNQPQHF. The CDR3 bases are TGTGCCAGTAGTAAGGGAGGCGACTCCCCTATCTATAGCAATCAGCCCCAGCATTTT.

This chain links TRBV2 with TRBJ2-2, with 10 positions matching TRBD2. This CDR3 spans 14 amino acids. V lost 6 bases to trimming and J lost 5 bases; unmatched junction nucleotides: 3. Germline CDR1 is SNHLY and CDR2 is FYNNEI. CDR3 sequence: CASSGGLATGELFF. The CDR3 DNA is TGTGCCAGCAGCGGGGGACTAGCGACCGGGGAGCTGTTTTTT.

Concerning this clone itself: At one of its ends the junction is not consistent with the germline gene, which may arise from a read error. V usage is TRBV7-2 and J usage is TRBJ2-7; 8 bases align to TRBD1. There are 13 residues in the CDR3. Looked up from germline, CDR1 is SGHTA and CDR2 is FQGNSA. The CDR3 here is CASSFTEETGAYF. The CDR3 DNA follows: TGTGCCAGCAGCTTTACGGAGGAGACAGGGGCCTATTTC.

This chain uses TRBV6-6 with TRBJ2-7; 12 bases align to TRBD1. Germline CDR1 is MNHNY and CDR2 is SVGAGI (reference sequence). This CDR3 region has 15 residues. V lost 0 bases, J lost 7 bases, and 4 bases stayed unmatched. The CDR3 loop reads CASSYSRDRGREQYF. The CDR3 DNA is TGTGCCAGCAGTTACTCCCGGGACAGGGGGCGGGAGCAGTACTTC.

V gene TRBV29-1 combines with J gene TRBJ2-7; 10 bases are a match to TRBD2. The ends lost 2 bases at V and 2 bases at J; junction bases unmatched: 9. The length of the CDR3 is 16 residues. CDR1 and CDR2 from the germline V gene are SQVTM and ANQGSEA. CDR3 bases: TGCAGCGTTGAACCGTTTACTAGCGGGACAACCTACGAGCAGTACTTC. As protein: CSVEPFTSGTTYEQYF.

The rearrangement uses TRBV6-5 and TRBJ1-6; D is perhaps TRBD1 (6 bases). The CDR3 is made up of 15 amino acids. V lost 6 bases and J 0 bases, leaving 9 bases between the germline ends. The germline CDR1 and CDR2 sequences are MNHEY and SVGAGI. CDR3 sequence: CASRTGSSYNSPLHF. DNA for the CDR3: TGTGCCAGCAGAACAGGGAGCTCCTATAATTCACCCCTCCACTTT.

The chain carries TRBV5-1 and TRBJ2-2; 7 positions agree with TRBD1. After removal of 0 bases from V and 4 bases from J, the junction contained 9 bases not matched to a gene. The CDR3 length is 17 residues. Looked up from germline, CDR1 is SGHRS and CDR2 is YFSETQ. The CDR3 loop reads CASSLEPRDRITGELFF. In DNA, the CDR3 is TGCGCCAGCAGCTTGGAGCCCCGGGACAGAATCACCGGGGAGCTGTTTTTT.

The CDR3: CASSYSDRGVGYGYTF. The CDR3, as DNA: TGTGCCAGCAGTTACTCTGACAGGGGAGTTGGCTATGGCTACACCTTC. The V call is TRBV6-6, the J call TRBJ1-2; the match to TRBD1 covers 8 bases. The CDR3 loop spans 16 amino acids. Germline V gene data show CDR1 as MNHNY and CDR2 as SVGAGI (reference sequence). Trimming at V came to 0 bases and at J to 4 bases, leaving 7 bases not matched to a gene.

The chain joins TRBV9 to TRBJ1-1; no reliable D call. V gave up 0 bases and J gave up 4 bases, with 10 bases separating them. Germline CDR1 SGDLS, CDR2 YYNGEE. The CDR3 is 14 residues long. The CDR3 protein is CASSVDPGPTEAFF. The CDR3 nucleotides are TGTGCCAGCAGCGTAGATCCTGGGCCCACTGAAGCTTTCTTT. Full variable domain (remainder filled in from reference TRBV9 and TRBJ1-1): DSGVTQTPKHLITATGQRVTLRCSPRSGDLSVYWYQQSLDQGLQFLIQYYNGEERAKGNILERFSAQQFPDLHSELNLSSLELGDSALYFCASSVDPGPTEAFFGQGTRLTVV.

The rearrangement joins TRBV7-3 to TRBJ1-3, with 7 positions matching TRBD1. Germline CDR1 reads SGHTA; CDR2 reads FQGTGA. The V segment lost 5 bases and the J segment 0 bases; nucleotides outside the gene matches: 16. The CDR3 length is 19 residues. CDR3 region: CASSPRDSISPHSGNTIYF. CDR3 bases: TGTGCCAGCAGCCCCCGGGACAGCATAAGCCCTCACTCTGGAAACACCATATATTTT. The full variable domain, in which reference TRBV7-3 and TRBJ1-3 provide the parts outside the CDR3, is GAGVSQTPSNKVTEKGKYVELRCDPISGHTALYWYRQSLGQGPEFLIYFQGTGAADDSGLPNDRFFAVRPEGSVSTLKIQRTERGDSAVYLCASSPRDSISPHSGNTIYFGEGSWLTVV.

The CDR3 spells CASSPLMGPNEKLFF. In DNA, the CDR3 is TGTGCCAGCAGCCCTTTGATGGGGCCTAATGAAAAACTGTTTTTT. V gene TRBV6-5 combines with J gene TRBJ1-4; D may be TRBD1 (5 bases). The length of the CDR3 is 15 residues. V lost 6 bases to trimming and J lost 3 bases, with 14 bases between them. CDR1 MNHEY and CDR2 SVGAGI come from the germline V gene.

The chain is built from TRBV28 and TRBJ2-7; 7 bases align to TRBD2. CDR3 length: 16 amino acids. The J segment lost 3 bases and the V segment lost 4 bases, leaving 12 bases of the junction unmatched. CDR1 and CDR2 (germline): MDHEN, SYDVKM. CDR3 bases: TGTGCCAGCAGTTATGTGTCAAGCGGGATTAACTACGAGCAGTACTTC. This gives the protein CASSYVSSGINYEQYF.

The chain joins TRBV6-1 to TRBJ1-1; D ambiguous. Trimming pared 4 bases from V and 1 base from J, leaving 7 bases between. The germline V gene encodes CDR1 MNHNS and CDR2 SASEGT. This CDR3 is built from 13 residues. The CDR3 coding sequence is TGTGCCAGCAGTGTGGCCTCGAACACTGAAGCTTTCTTT. Translating it yields CASSVASNTEAFF.

This clone came up once. The rearrangement uses TRBV9 and TRBJ2-1; D not certain. Germline assignment: CDR1 SGDLS and CDR2 YYNGEE. V lost 0 bases and J 9 bases, leaving 19 bases between the germline ends. CDR3 length: 16 residues. This CDR3 is CASSVEAHPASGEQFF. Here the CDR3 DNA reads TGTGCCAGCAGCGTAGAGGCTCATCCCGCTTCGGGTGAGCAGTTCTTC.

The V call is TRBV4-1, the J call TRBJ1-2, with 8 bases identical to TRBD1. The trim removed 1 base at V and 8 bases at J, leaving 9 bases unmatched. CDR1 and CDR2 from the germline V gene are MGHRA and YSYEKL. This CDR3 spans 15 amino acids. The CDR3 DNA reads TGCGCCAGCAGCCAAGCAGGACAGGGAGTGCGAGGCTACACCTTC. Protein: CASSQAGQGVRGYTF.

The rearrangement links TRBV5-1 to TRBJ1-5, with D perhaps TRBD1 (6 bases). The length of the CDR3 is 17 residues. Germline values: CDR1 SGHRS, CDR2 YFSETQ. The V end lost 0 bases, the J end lost 4 bases, and 17 bases lay between the germline ends. For the CDR3, the DNA is TGCGCCAGCAGCTTGGGCGTGGGTCAGGGGATTAATCAGCCCCAGCATTTT. It is translated as CASSLGVGQGINQPQHF. The full variable domain, its missing parts supplied by reference TRBV5-1 and TRBJ1-5, is KAGVTQTPRYLIKTRGQQVTLSCSPISGHRSVSWYQQTPGQGLQFLFEYFSETQRNKGNFPGRFSGRQFSNSRSEMNVSTLELGDSALYLCASSLGVGQGINQPQHFGDGTRLSIL.